This TCR beta chain was documented in a study of blood T cell repertoires in COVID-19. Looking at the study overall: Donors in the United States, Italy and Spain gave samples during acute or convalescent COVID-19. In each case, the material was cDNA or gDNA derived from T cells, B-cell-depleted T cells, or PBMCs.

Clones were read by immunoSEQ multiplex PCR, and TCRdb kept only the in-frame ones, dropping some. The sample has 200,000 to 250,000 clones, around 91% seen once. This study enrolled people aged about 18 to 95 from approximately 24 US geographic areas. Shortly before study entry, within 2 weeks, exposed participants had met a COVID-19 case. The germline V gene encodes CDR1 SEHNR and CDR2 FQNEAQ (reference sequence). J gave up 6 bases and V 4 bases, and 3 bases lay outside the gene matches. The CDR3 spans 13 residues. This clone was recorded only once. The specimen sequenced was PBMCs or T cells enriched from blood (not recorded which). The rearrangement links TRBV7-9 to TRBJ1-1, with 9 bases identical to TRBD1. The source is a man in his thirties or forties who had been exposed to COVID-19. Here the CDR3 reads CASSWTGDSEAFF. The CDR3, as DNA: TGTGCCAGCAGCTGGACAGGGGATTCTGAAGCTTTCTTT. Based on the CDR3 plus reference TRBV7-9 and TRBJ1-1, the full variable domain is DTGVSQNPRHKITKRGQNVTFRCDPISEHNRLYWYRQTLGQGPEFLTYFQNEAQLEKSRLLSDRFSAERPKGSFSTLEIQRTEQGDSAMYLCASSWTGDSEAFFGQGTRLTVV.